This entry lists 8 T cell receptor beta chains sequenced from one sample in a study of T cell responses to AZD1222 COVID-19 vaccine. TCRdb's table, derived via immunoSEQ multiplex PCR, lists solely in-frame clones and lacks some. The data hold about 120,000 clones, with approximately 90% observed a single time. The sample was peripheral blood, taken 28 days after the second AZD1222 dose. These receptor sequences come from an adult who received the AZD1222 COVID-19 vaccine.

The chain joins TRBV19 to TRBJ2-7, with 9 bases identical to TRBD1. Trimming cost V 6 bases and J 2 bases; bases outside gene matches: 5. The CDR3 totals 14 residues. In germline, CDR1 is LNHDA, CDR2 SQIVND (reference sequence). CDR3 sequence (DNA): TGTGCCAGTAGACGGACAGGGGCGACCTACGAGCAGTACTTC. Its protein is CASRRTGATYEQYF.

The V call is TRBV29-1, the J call TRBJ1-2; no clear D. Trimming pared 4 bases from V and 0 bases from J, leaving 9 bases between. CDR1 and CDR2 from the germline V gene are SQVTM and ANQGSEA. This CDR3 contains 13 residues. The CDR3 protein is CSVVEDTNYGYTF. The CDR3 coding sequence is TGCAGCGTTGTAGAAGACACTAACTATGGCTACACCTTC.

The J gene is TRBJ1-1, the V gene TRBV2; the D gene is possibly TRBD1 (6 bases). In germline, CDR1 is SNHLY, CDR2 FYNNEI. This CDR3 has 11 residues. V gave up 8 bases and J gave up 4 bases, with 8 bases separating them. CDR3 DNA: TGTGCCAGCCTAGGGGGCACTGAAGCTTTCTTT. Protein sequence: CASLGGTEAFF.

The chain employs TRBV19 and TRBJ2-2; tentatively, D is TRBD2 (6 bases). CDR1 is LNHDA, CDR2 SQIVND, per germline (reference sequence). Trimming pared 8 bases from V and 2 bases from J, leaving 36 bases between. This CDR3 has 22 amino acids. The CDR3 here is CASHQFFPRGGTELTNTGELFF. The CDR3 nucleotides read TGTGCCAGTCACCAATTCTTCCCCCGGGGCGGGACCGAACTAACCAACACCGGGGAGCTGTTTTTT.

The gene calls are TRBV27 and TRBJ2-7; 8 bases align to TRBD1. V trimming: 5 bases; J trimming: 4 bases; junction bases outside the gene matches: 13. Germline V gene lookup returns CDR1 MNHEY and CDR2 SMNVEV (reference sequence). This CDR3 is built from 16 residues. CDR3 in DNA: TGTGCCAGCAGTCAAGACCTCACAGGGGGTGGGTACGAGCAGTACTTC. Translated, it gives CASSQDLTGGGYEQYF.

This chain joins TRBV5-1 and TRBJ1-1; D remains unclear. V lost 0 bases and J 1 base, leaving 7 bases between the germline ends. The CDR3 is 14 amino acids. The germline gives CDR1 SGHRS, CDR2 YFSETQ. CDR3 protein: CASSLDGKNTEAFF. The CDR3 DNA sequence: TGCGCCAGCAGCTTGGACGGTAAGAACACTGAAGCTTTCTTT.

The chain carries TRBV28 and TRBJ1-6; 8 bases map to TRBD1. The CDR3 sequence is 16 residues long. V was pared by 5 bases and J by 7 bases, with 10 bases of the junction left unmatched. Per germline, CDR1 MDHEN and CDR2 SYDVKM. The CDR3 coding sequence is TGTGCCAGCAGTCCTACGTCGACAGGGGTGAATTCACCCCTCCACTTT. Amino acids: CASSPTSTGVNSPLHF.

This clone was observed a single time. V is TRBV28 and J is TRBJ1-4; D possibly corresponds to TRBD1 (6 bases). The CDR3 length is 11 residues. V was cut by 5 bases and J by 14 bases, with 12 bases left in between. Germline V gives CDR1 MDHEN, CDR2 SYDVKM. As DNA, the CDR3 is TGTGCCAGCAGTAGACCGGGACATCTGTTTTTT. This sequence encodes CASSRPGHLFF.